The 18 T cell receptor beta chains presented below share a single source sample, sequenced in a study of cytotoxic CD8 clonotypes in ibrutinib-treated CLL. The protocol was immunoSEQ multiplex PCR, while the TCRdb copy is restricted to in-frame clones and leaves out a portion. Among tens of thousands of clones listed, around half were seen once. The material sequenced was PBMCs, taken after 12 months of ibrutinib treatment. The receptors originated from a human donor with chronic lymphocytic leukemia.

This clone occurred a few times. The gene calls are TRBV5-1 and TRBJ2-2; D gene unclear. Germline loops: CDR1 SGHRS, CDR2 YFSETQ. Trimming removed 2 bases from V and 0 bases from J, with 5 bases in between. The CDR3 sequence is 14 residues long. CDR3 sequence: CASSLYSNTGELFF. DNA for the CDR3: TGCGCCAGCAGCTTATATTCGAACACCGGGGAGCTGTTTTTT.

The chain joins TRBV9 to TRBJ1-2; 7 bases map to TRBD1. The trim removed 4 bases at V and 3 bases at J, leaving 6 bases unmatched. CDR1 is SGDLS and CDR2 is YYNGEE in the germline V gene. The CDR3 totals 14 residues. The CDR3 region is CASSPLGQDYGYTF. The CDR3 DNA follows: TGTGCCAGCAGCCCATTAGGACAGGACTATGGCTACACCTTC. Using reference TRBV9 and TRBJ1-2 for the parts outside the CDR3, the full variable domain is DSGVTQTPKHLITATGQRVTLRCSPRSGDLSVYWYQQSLDQGLQFLIQYYNGEERAKGNILERFSAQQFPDLHSELNLSSLELGDSALYFCASSPLGQDYGYTFGSGTRLTVV.

The rearrangement joins TRBV27 to TRBJ2-1; the D gene could be TRBD1 or TRBD2 (7 bases each). Germline V gene lookup returns CDR1 MNHEY and CDR2 SMNVEV (reference sequence). Trimming took off 5 bases at V and 4 bases at J, with 18 bases between the two ends. The CDR3 loop spans 16 amino acids. The CDR3 spells CASSGEGQTFYNEQFF. DNA of the CDR3: TGTGCCAGCAGTGGGGAGGGACAGACCTTTTACAATGAGCAGTTCTTC.

The chain combines TRBV2 with TRBJ2-2; the D gene is possibly TRBD1 (6 bases). CDR3 size: 15 residues. CDR1 SNHLY and CDR2 FYNNEI come from the germline V gene. Trimming pared 6 bases from V and 3 bases from J, leaving 14 bases between. CDR3 nucleotide sequence: TGTGCCAGCAGCCTTAACAGGGCCGACACCGGGGAGCTGTTTTTT. This translates into CASSLNRADTGELFF.

This clone appeared a few times. The V call is TRBV28, the J call TRBJ2-7; D gene uncertain. The CDR3 is made up of 14 amino acids. CDR1 and CDR2 from the germline V gene are MDHEN and SYDVKM. V shed 2 bases and J shed 1 base, with 9 bases lying between them. The CDR3 sequence: CASSLNQVSYEQYF. The DNA for the CDR3 is TGTGCCAGCAGTTTAAATCAGGTATCCTACGAGCAGTACTTC.

The V gene is TRBV5-4, the J gene TRBJ2-5; D perhaps matches TRBD2 (5 bases). CDR1 is SGHNT and CDR2 is YYREEE in the germline V gene (reference sequence). V lost 4 bases and J 5 bases, leaving 12 bases between the germline ends. The CDR3 spans 13 residues. CDR3 region: CASSPPREETQYF. The DNA for the CDR3 is TGTGCCAGCAGCCCACCAAGGGAGGAGACCCAGTACTTC.

This clone has a count of ten or more. The rearrangement joins TRBV9 to TRBJ1-1; the D is unclear. Germline lookup yields CDR1 SGDLS and CDR2 YYNGEE. The CDR3 has 14 residues. Trimming cost V 5 bases and J 1 base, with 12 bases left between them. The CDR3: CASSGGLSNTEAFF. The CDR3 bases are TGTGCCAGCAGTGGCGGGCTTTCGAACACTGAAGCTTTCTTT.

This clone occurred a few times. This sequence joins TRBV7-9 and TRBJ1-2; a possible D gene is TRBD1 (6 bases). The CDR3 length is 12 residues. Germline V gene lookup returns CDR1 SEHNR and CDR2 FQNEAQ (reference sequence). The V gene lost 7 bases and the J gene lost 7 bases, with 13 bases spanning the gap. CDR3: CASTVRGLGYTF. Written as DNA, the CDR3 is TGTGCCAGCACGGTCAGGGGTCTTGGCTACACCTTC.

The genes are TRBV14 and TRBJ2-1, with unresolved D. V dropped 0 bases and J dropped 9 bases, with 6 bases sitting between them. Looked up from germline, CDR1 is SGHDN and CDR2 is FVKESK. The CDR3 spans 12 residues. CDR3 in amino acids: CASSQDWSEQFF. In nucleotides, the CDR3 is TGTGCCAGCAGCCAAGATTGGTCTGAGCAGTTCTTC.

The chain uses TRBV19 and TRBJ2-7; perhaps D is TRBD1 or TRBD2 (5 bases each). The CDR3 has 16 residues. Trimming took 4 bases from V and 3 from J, leaving 19 bases between them. CDR1 is LNHDA and CDR2 is SQIVND in the germline V gene (reference sequence). The DNA for the CDR3 is TGTGCCAGTAGTAGAGGGGTCCCGGGACGGGTCTACGAGCAGTACTTC. It specifies CASSRGVPGRVYEQYF.

In its sample, this clone was seen once. The chain carries TRBV5-1 and TRBJ2-7, with D unresolved. The CDR3 has 13 residues. Germline V gene sequence: CDR1 SGHRS, CDR2 YFSETQ. V lost 1 base and J 4 bases, leaving 9 bases between the germline ends. CDR3 DNA sequence: TGCGCCAGCAGCTTGAATGACGGATACGAGCAGTACTTC. The encoded protein is CASSLNDGYEQYF.

The chain couples TRBV7-3 to TRBJ2-1, with 7 bases fitting TRBD1. The V gene end was trimmed by 6 bases and the J gene end by 5 bases; junction bases not matched to a gene: 16. Looked up from germline, CDR1 is SGHTA and CDR2 is FQGTGA. The CDR3 is made up of 17 amino acids. This chain's CDR3 is CASRHPGRQGIDNEQFF. The CDR3 region has the DNA TGTGCCAGCAGGCATCCGGGACGACAGGGAATCGACAATGAGCAGTTCTTC.

The rearrangement joins TRBV19 to TRBJ1-3, with 7 bases that match TRBD1. V lost 7 bases and J lost 0; bases outside the gene matches: 9. This CDR3 contains 16 residues. Germline V gene sequence: CDR1 LNHDA, CDR2 SQIVND (reference sequence). Here the CDR3 DNA reads TGTGCCAGTACCCCCCGGGACAGATACTCTGGAAACACCATATATTTT. Translated: CASTPRDRYSGNTIYF.

The chain links TRBV5-1 to TRBJ1-2, with a tentative D call TRBD1 (5 bases). V was clipped by 4 bases and J by 1 base, with 8 bases between them. The CDR3 is 13 amino acids. Germline CDR1 reads SGHRS; CDR2 reads YFSETQ. The CDR3 region is CASSPTVNYGYTF. Written as DNA, the CDR3 is TGCGCCAGCAGCCCGACAGTTAACTATGGCTACACCTTC.

This clone was counted only a few times. The V call is TRBV15, the J call TRBJ1-6; D uncertain. CDR3 length: 15 amino acids. The germline V gene encodes CDR1 LNHNV and CDR2 YYDKDF (reference sequence). With 6 bases removed from V and 7 bases from J, the gap between germline ends came to 16 bases. In DNA, the CDR3 is TGTGCCACCAGAACCCGTTCGGCCGAGAATTCACCCCTCCACTTT. Residues: CATRTRSAENSPLHF.

The chain employs TRBV7-9 and TRBJ2-7, with 12 bases that match TRBD2. Germline CDR1 reads SEHNR; CDR2 reads FQNEAQ (reference sequence). The CDR3 has 14 residues. V was clipped by 1 base and J by 5 bases; unmatched bases: 0. CDR3 loop: CASSLGLAGDEQYF. Here the CDR3 DNA reads TGTGCCAGCAGCTTAGGACTAGCGGGAGACGAGCAGTACTTC.

The chain has TRBV28 and TRBJ2-2, with TRBD1 as a possible D gene (5 bases). V was shortened by 4 bases and J by 10 bases, with 10 bases between the two germline ends. CDR1 is MDHEN, CDR2 SYDVKM, per germline. This CDR3 is built from 12 residues. Here the CDR3 reads CASSYRIQELFF. For the CDR3, the DNA is TGTGCCAGCAGTTACAGGATTCAGGAGCTGTTTTTT.

This clone turned up a few times. This chain links TRBV29-1 with TRBJ2-6; no clear D gene. Trimming pared 5 bases from V and 0 bases from J, leaving 5 bases between. The germline V gene encodes CDR1 SQVTM and CDR2 ANQGSEA. The CDR3 has 13 residues. The CDR3 DNA is TGCAGCGTTAAGCACTCTGGGGCCAACGTCCTGACTTTC. This codes for CSVKHSGANVLTF.